These 27 T cell receptor beta chains share one sample of origin, sequenced in a study of memory CD4+ T cells and cytomegalovirus serostatus. Sequenced by immunoSEQ multiplex PCR; TCRdb stores in-frame clones only, minus some. The sample records approximately 23,000 clones, less than 80% being singletons. Single viable CD3+CD4+CD8-CD45RO+ cells were sorted as the memory CD4+ T cells. The source material was memory CD4+ T cells from blood. Receptor source: an adult in good health and CMV-seronegative.

The chain links TRBV29-1 to TRBJ2-5; no clear D gene. CDR3 length equals 11 residues. Germline V gene sequence: CDR1 SQVTM, CDR2 ANQGSEA. V lost 3 bases, J lost 7 bases, and 9 bases lay in between. The CDR3 coding sequence is TGCAGCGTTGAGGCGGCGAGGACCCAGTACTTC. This encodes CSVEAARTQYF.

The rearrangement links TRBV27 to TRBJ2-3, with 12 bases that match TRBD2. CDR3 length: 16 residues. The V and J ends lost 4 bases and 3 bases, in that order; junction bases with no gene match: 5. Germline V lookup: CDR1 MNHEY, CDR2 SMNVEV (reference sequence). This chain's CDR3 is CASSSPLAGGTDTQYF. The CDR3 DNA is TGTGCCAGCAGTTCCCCTCTAGCGGGAGGGACAGATACGCAGTATTTT.

The chain uses TRBV10-3 and TRBJ1-2, with D possibly TRBD1 on 5 matching bases. Trimming cost V 7 bases and J 4 bases, with 10 bases left between them. This CDR3 contains 12 residues. Germline-derived CDR1 and CDR2 are ENHRY and SYGVKD. CDR3 loop: CAITEGAYGYTF. The CDR3 region has the DNA TGTGCCATCACCGAAGGGGCCTATGGCTACACCTTC.

The rearrangement uses TRBV4-3 and TRBJ2-2, with D possibly being TRBD2 (5 bases). The CDR3 loop spans 14 amino acids. The germline CDR1 and CDR2 sequences are LGHNA and YSLEER. V was cut by 0 bases and J by 5 bases, with 7 bases left in between. CDR3 sequence reads: CASSQERGTGELFF. For the CDR3, the DNA is TGCGCCAGCAGCCAAGAACGGGGTACCGGGGAGCTGTTTTTT.

V and J are TRBV27 and TRBJ2-1, with 7 positions matching TRBD2. CDR1 and CDR2 from the germline V gene are MNHEY and SMNVEV (reference sequence). V shed 6 bases and J 2 bases; nucleotides not matched to a gene: 4. The CDR3 is made up of 14 amino acids. CDR3 in DNA: TGTGCCAGCAGCCAACGGGGGGCCTACAATGAGCAGTTCTTC. It is translated as CASSQRGAYNEQFF.

The chain recombines TRBV10-3 with TRBJ1-5, with D uncertain. The CDR3 spans 15 residues. The V end was cut by 3 bases, the J end by 2 bases, with 11 bases between. Germline V gene lookup returns CDR1 ENHRY and CDR2 SYGVKD. The CDR3 DNA follows: TGTGCCATCAGTGAAGGTGGCGAGGGCAATCAGCCCCAGCATTTT. Translated: CAISEGGEGNQPQHF.

The chain has TRBV5-4 and TRBJ2-2, with D tentatively TRBD2 (6 bases). Germline CDR1 is SGHNT and CDR2 is YYREEE (reference sequence). The CDR3 is 14 amino acids. V was cut by 5 bases and J by 6 bases, with 14 bases left in between. DNA of the CDR3: TGTGCCAGCAGTTCTGCCGGGAGCCCCGGGGAGCTGTTTTTT. Amino acid sequence: CASSSAGSPGELFF. Variable domain in full (rest from reference TRBV5-4 and TRBJ2-2): ETGVTQSPTHLIKTRGQQVTLRCSSQSGHNTVSWYQQALGQGPQFIFQYYREEENGRGNFPPRFSGLQFPNYSSELNVNALELDDSALYLCASSSAGSPGELFFGEGSRLTVL.

This chain links TRBV7-2 with TRBJ2-1, with 8 bases aligning to TRBD1. The V segment lost 5 bases and the J segment 4 bases; nucleotides outside the gene matches: 4. This CDR3 comprises 14 residues. Germline-derived CDR1 and CDR2 are SGHTA and FQGNSA. CDR3 in DNA: TGTGCCAGCAGCAGCTGGGACAGGTACAATGAGCAGTTCTTC. Amino acids: CASSSWDRYNEQFF.

About this clone itself: One junction end disagrees with the germline gene, perhaps due to a read error. The chain couples TRBV7-7 to TRBJ2-5; tentative D call: TRBD2 (6 bases). CDR1 is SSHAT and CDR2 is FNYEAQ in the germline V gene (reference sequence). This CDR3 spans 14 amino acids. The CDR3: CASSLGAGQETQYF. CDR3 nucleotides: TGTGCTAGCAGCTTAGGAGCGGGCCAAGAGACCCAGTACTTC. The full variable domain, with the rest looked up from reference TRBV7-7 and TRBJ2-5, is GAGVSQSPRYKVTKRGQDVTLRCDPISSHATLYWYQQALGQGPEFLTYFNYEAQPDKSGLPSDRFSAERPEGSISTLTIQRTEQRDSAMYRCASSLGAGQETQYFGPGTRLLVL.

This clone was recorded a few times. The rearrangement links TRBV19 to TRBJ1-3; the match to TRBD1 covers 8 bases. Germline V CDR1 and CDR2: LNHDA, SQIVND (reference sequence). The length of the CDR3 is 14 residues. V dropped 5 bases and J dropped 8; count of bases not matched to a gene: 8. Written as DNA, the CDR3 is TGTGCCAGTAGTGCTTTGGACAGGGAGGACACCATATATTTT. This gives the protein CASSALDREDTIYF.

V and J are TRBV27 and TRBJ2-2; D not certain. The V gene's germline CDR1 is MNHEY and CDR2 SMNVEV (reference sequence). The CDR3 has 15 amino acids. V lost 8 bases to trimming and J lost 5 bases, with 18 bases between them. CDR3 bases: TGTGCCAGCTGTCCCGAAGGTTGGGGTACCGGGGAGCTGTTTTTT. Protein: CASCPEGWGTGELFF.

On this clone: This sample also contains other DNA sequences that code for the same CDR3. The V and J genes are TRBV5-1 and TRBJ2-3; TRBD2 aligns across 7 bases. The germline V gene has CDR1 SGHRS and CDR2 YFSETQ. CDR3 length: 15 amino acids. V shed 0 bases and J 0 bases; nucleotides not matched to a gene: 1. The CDR3 nucleotides read TGCGCCAGCAGCTTGGTGGGGGGGAGCACAGATACGCAGTATTTT. Translated: CASSLVGGSTDTQYF.

The gene calls are TRBV6-1 and TRBJ1-1; 7 nucleotides line up with TRBD1. The V gene end was trimmed by 7 bases and the J gene end by 1 base; junction bases not matched to a gene: 9. The CDR3 runs 15 residues. CDR1 is MNHNS and CDR2 is SASEGT in the germline V gene. In DNA, the CDR3 is TGTGCCAGCAACCGACAGGGAGGCTCGAACACTGAAGCTTTCTTT. The encoded protein is CASNRQGGSNTEAFF.

The chain recombines TRBV27 with TRBJ1-5, with D possibly being TRBD1 (5 bases). The CDR3 is 14 amino acids. V dropped 0 bases and J dropped 5 bases, with 8 bases sitting between them. CDR1 is MNHEY, CDR2 SMNVEV, per germline (reference sequence). The CDR3 DNA sequence: TGTGCCAGCAGTTTATCTCCGGGGGATCAGCCCCAGCATTTT. It specifies CASSLSPGDQPQHF.

J is TRBJ2-3 and V is TRBV7-6; tentatively, D is TRBD1 (5 bases). The CDR3 consists of 16 residues. Germline V gives CDR1 SGHVS, CDR2 FNYEAQ. V lost 1 base to trimming and J lost 6 bases, with 17 bases between them. CDR3 residues: CASSLGGRLSADTQYF. As DNA, the CDR3 is TGTGCCAGCAGCTTAGGGGGCAGGCTCTCGGCCGATACGCAGTATTTT.

The chain combines TRBV6-5 with TRBJ2-3; 11 nucleotides match TRBD2. V lost 1 base, J lost 5 bases, and 5 bases stayed unmatched. The CDR3 runs 16 residues. The germline gives CDR1 MNHEY, CDR2 SVGAGI. The CDR3 DNA sequence: TGTGCCAGCAGTTACTGGCTAGCGGGGGGTGAAGATACGCAGTATTTT. Residues: CASSYWLAGGEDTQYF.

The genes are TRBV11-2 and TRBJ2-3; 10 positions match TRBD1. V was clipped by 5 bases and J by 2 bases; unmatched bases: 7. The germline V gene encodes CDR1 SGHAT and CDR2 FQNNGV. CDR3 length: 16 amino acids. The CDR3 DNA is TGTGCCAGCAGCCCGGGGACAGGGGCACACACAGATACGCAGTATTTT. This translates into CASSPGTGAHTDTQYF. The full variable domain, completed using reference TRBV11-2 and TRBJ2-3, is EAGVAQSPRYKIIEKRQSVAFWCNPISGHATLYWYQQILGQGPKLLIQFQNNGVVDDSQLPKDRFSAERLKGVDSTLKIQPAKLEDSAVYLCASSPGTGAHTDTQYFGPGTRLTVL.

The chain recombines TRBV7-9 with TRBJ2-7; 8 nucleotides line up with TRBD2. This CDR3 has 12 amino acids. Germline-derived CDR1 and CDR2 are SEHNR and FQNEAQ (reference sequence). Trimming removed 8 bases from V and 4 bases from J; junction bases left unmatched: 4. CDR3 amino acids: CASRGGGYEQYF. The DNA of the CDR3 is TGTGCCAGCCGTGGCGGGGGGTACGAGCAGTACTTC.

In this sample, this clone turned up once. The V and J genes are TRBV19 and TRBJ2-1, with TRBD2 matching 13 bases. The V gene end was trimmed by 7 bases and the J gene end by 2 bases; junction bases not matched to a gene: 11. This CDR3 contains 18 residues. Germline CDR1 reads LNHDA; CDR2 reads SQIVND (reference sequence). In DNA, the CDR3 is TGTGCCAGTAAGGCCTTCGGACTAGCGGGAGAAACCTACAATGAGCAGTTCTTC. Its protein is CASKAFGLAGETYNEQFF.

In regard to this clone: Different DNA sequences within this sample yield the same CDR3. The chain links TRBV19 to TRBJ1-5, with D maybe TRBD1 (5 bases). The CDR3 totals 14 residues. Germline V gene data show CDR1 as LNHDA and CDR2 as SQIVND (reference sequence). V was cut by 8 bases and J by 4 bases, with 15 bases left in between. The CDR3 loop is CASRAGRTNQPQHF. The CDR3 coding sequence is TGTGCCAGTCGGGCAGGGCGAACGAATCAGCCCCAGCATTTT.

The chain couples TRBV13 to TRBJ2-5, with D hard to call. Germline lookup yields CDR1 PRHDT and CDR2 FYEKMQ (reference sequence). Deletions cut 5 bases from V and 4 bases from J, with 14 bases between. The CDR3 is 14 residues long. The CDR3 region is CASSPRLPGETQYF. CDR3 bases: TGTGCCAGCAGCCCCAGGCTCCCAGGAGAGACCCAGTACTTC.

The chain employs TRBV11-2 and TRBJ2-4; 11 nucleotides line up with TRBD1. The germline V gene has CDR1 SGHAT and CDR2 FQNNGV. Trimming removed 0 bases from V and 7 bases from J; junction bases left unmatched: 5. The length of the CDR3 is 16 residues. CDR3 residues: CASSLERTGGFNIQYF. In DNA, the CDR3 is TGTGCCAGCAGCTTAGAGCGGACAGGGGGCTTTAACATTCAGTACTTC.

This sequence joins TRBV20-1 and TRBJ2-3; D is unresolved. CDR1 and CDR2 (germline): DFQATT, SNEGSKA (reference sequence). The V and J ends lost 6 bases and 2 bases respectively, with 3 bases between them. This CDR3 spans 10 amino acids. CDR3 sequence reads: CSALTDTQYF. The CDR3 region has the DNA TGCAGTGCCCTCACAGATACGCAGTATTTT.

This clone was detected only a few times. This chain joins TRBV6-6 and TRBJ1-4; perhaps TRBD1 as D (5 bases). This CDR3 region has 14 residues. Germline lookup yields CDR1 MNHNY and CDR2 SVGAGI (reference sequence). V was trimmed by 6 bases and J by 6 bases, leaving 14 bases between them. CDR3 in DNA: TGTGCCAGCAGCGGGGGGGTATTCTATGAAAAACTGTTTTTT. This translates into CASSGGVFYEKLFF.

This clone was recorded once. CDR3 loop: CASSPYRDPYEQYF. The CDR3 DNA is TGTGCCAGCTCACCTTATCGTGACCCCTACGAGCAGTACTTC. This rearrangement joins TRBV18 to TRBJ2-7; D not resolved. The V gene's germline CDR1 is KGHSH and CDR2 LQKENI. The CDR3 runs to 14 residues. Trimming cost V 3 bases and J 2 bases, with 11 bases left between them.

The rearrangement links TRBV29-1 to TRBJ2-3; tentative D call: TRBD1 (6 bases). The CDR3 loop spans 15 amino acids. Germline V lookup: CDR1 SQVTM, CDR2 ANQGSEA. The V end was cut by 4 bases, the J end by 1 base, with 15 bases between. The CDR3 DNA reads as TGCAGCGTTGGGTCCCCAGGGGCAGGCACAGATACGCAGTATTTT. It encodes CSVGSPGAGTDTQYF.

The J gene is TRBJ2-1, the V gene TRBV5-8, with a weak D call TRBD2 (7 bases). Germline V gene sequence: CDR1 SGHTS, CDR2 YDEGEE. The CDR3 has 16 residues. V was cut by 1 base and J by 4 bases, with 15 bases left in between. CDR3 coding DNA: TGTGCCAGCAGCTTGTTTGGGGGGGCGGTTTACAATGAGCAGTTCTTC. This translates into CASSLFGGAVYNEQFF. Drawing the rest from reference TRBV5-8 and TRBJ2-1, the complete variable domain is EAGVTQSPTHLIKTRGQQATLRCSPISGHTSVYWYQQALGLGLQFLLWYDEGEERNRGNFPPRFSGRQFPNYSSELNVNALELEDSALYLCASSLFGGAVYNEQFFGPGTRLTVL.